Sequencing of this T cell receptor beta chain was carried out in a study of kidney transplant recipient with SARS-CoV-2 infection. V lost 7 bases to trimming and J lost 4 bases, with 23 bases between them. The CDR3 totals 16 residues. Germline V CDR1 and CDR2: SGHNT, YYREEE (reference sequence). Ten or more counts support this clonotype. TCRdb called the reads again in MiXCR, with one record for every CDR3 protein. The repertoire has 200,000 to 250,000 distinct CDR3 sequences, more than 25% of them found once; the top ten carry roughly 7%. J is TRBJ1-2 and V is TRBV5-4; D is unclear. The TCR originated in a young adult male patient who had COVID-19 and was a kidney transplant recipient. A subset of T cells may come from the graft donor. This specimen was a blood sample, taken at baseline and on roughly day 110 from a kidney transplant recipient. The CDR3 DNA reads TGTGCCAGCGAGCGGCGCGTACCAGGAAAGACCTATGGCTACACCTTC. It is translated as CASERRVPGKTYGYTF.